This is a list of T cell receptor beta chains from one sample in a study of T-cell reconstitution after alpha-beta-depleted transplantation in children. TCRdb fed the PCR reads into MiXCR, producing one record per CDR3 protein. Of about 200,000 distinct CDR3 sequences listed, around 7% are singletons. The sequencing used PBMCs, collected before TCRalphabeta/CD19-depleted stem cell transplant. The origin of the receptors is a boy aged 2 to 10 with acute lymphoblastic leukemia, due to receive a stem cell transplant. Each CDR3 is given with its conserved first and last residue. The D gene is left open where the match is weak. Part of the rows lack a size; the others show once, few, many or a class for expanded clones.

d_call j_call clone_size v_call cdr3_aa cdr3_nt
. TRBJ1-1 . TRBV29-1 CSVVGWQNTEAFF TGCAGCGTTGTTGGTTGGCAGAACACTGAAGCTTTCTTT
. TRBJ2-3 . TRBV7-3 CASSHGGQGDTQYF TGTGCCAGCAGCCACGGGGGACAAGGAGATACGCAGTATTTT
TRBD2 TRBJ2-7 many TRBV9 CASSGGEGPYEQYF TGTGCCAGCAGCGGGGGGGAGGGGCCCTACGAGCAGTACTTC
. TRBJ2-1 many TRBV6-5 CASSYSGLADSSSYNEQFF TGTGCCAGCAGTTACTCTGGGCTAGCTGACTCGAGCTCCTACAATGAGCAGTTCTTC
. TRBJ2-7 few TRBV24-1 CATSDRQEQYEQYF TGTGCCACCAGTGACCGACAGGAACAGTACGAGCAGTACTTC
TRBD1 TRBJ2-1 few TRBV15 CATSIGRATGFGEQFF TGTGCCACCAGCATCGGCCGGGCGACAGGGTTTGGGGAGCAGTTCTTC
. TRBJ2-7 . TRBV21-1 CASSNPSLRYEQYF TGTGCCAGCAGCAACCCCTCCCTCCGCTACGAGCAGTACTTC
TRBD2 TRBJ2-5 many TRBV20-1 CSAGGGSGETQYF TGCAGTGCCGGCGGGGGGTCCGGTGAGACCCAGTACTTC
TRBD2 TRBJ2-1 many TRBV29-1 CSVEGLAEAAYNEQFF TGCAGCGTGGAGGGACTAGCGGAAGCGGCATACAATGAGCAGTTCTTC
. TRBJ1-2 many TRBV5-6 CASSFEGGYTF TGTGCCAGCAGCTTCGAGGGTGGCTACACCTTC
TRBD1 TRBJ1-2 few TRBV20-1 CSARQGVDYGYTF TGCAGTGCTAGACAGGGGGTCGACTATGGCTACACCTTC
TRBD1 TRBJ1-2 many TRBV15 CATSRDDRGGYTF TGTGCCACCAGCAGAGACGACAGGGGTGGCTACACCTTC
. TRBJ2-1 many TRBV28 CASSPYSSSEQFF TGTGCCAGCAGTCCGTATAGTAGTTCTGAGCAGTTCTTC
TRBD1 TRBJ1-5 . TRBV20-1 CSASGTGGNQPQHF TGCAGTGCTTCCGGGACAGGGGGGAATCAGCCCCAGCATTTT
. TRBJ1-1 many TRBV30 CAWIRRGNTEAFF TGTGCCTGGATAAGACGGGGGAACACTGAAGCTTTCTTT
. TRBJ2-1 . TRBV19 CASSISLSGEQFF TGTGCCAGTAGTATTAGTTTATCCGGCGAGCAGTTCTTC
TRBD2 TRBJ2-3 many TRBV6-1 CASRLAGRDTQYF TGTGCCAGCAGACTAGCGGGAAGGGATACGCAGTATTTT
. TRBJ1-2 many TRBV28 CASRQGIYGYTF TGTGCCAGCAGACAGGGAATCTATGGCTACACCTTC
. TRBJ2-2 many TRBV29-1 CSGRWGSNTGELFF TGCAGCGGGAGATGGGGGTCCAACACCGGGGAGCTGTTTTTT
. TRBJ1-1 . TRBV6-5 CASSYSGVRREAFF TGTGCCAGCAGTTACTCGGGGGTCCGGCGGGAAGCTTTCTTT
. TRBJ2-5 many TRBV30 CAWSGVRFPGQRETQYF TGTGCCTGGAGTGGAGTAAGGTTCCCAGGACAACGGGAGACCCAGTACTTC
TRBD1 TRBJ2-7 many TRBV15 CATSRGTGASYEQYF TGTGCCACCAGCAGAGGGACAGGGGCTTCCTACGAGCAGTACTTC
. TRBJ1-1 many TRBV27 CASSLSGAQNTEAFF TGTGCCAGCAGTTTATCCGGTGCTCAGAACACTGAAGCTTTCTTT
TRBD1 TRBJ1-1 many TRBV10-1 CASSESGTGVAFF TGCGCCAGCAGTGAGTCTGGGACAGGGGTGGCTTTCTTT
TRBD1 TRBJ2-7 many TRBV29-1 CSVRTGSEQYF TGCAGCGTCAGGACAGGGAGCGAGCAGTACTTC
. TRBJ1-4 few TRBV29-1 CSAEEADGPEKLFF TGCAGCGCCGAGGAGGCGGACGGCCCCGAAAAACTGTTTTTT
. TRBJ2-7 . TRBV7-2 CASSLGGREQYF TGTGCCAGCAGCTTAGGAGGGCGGGAGCAGTACTTC
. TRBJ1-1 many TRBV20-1 CSAREASIGTEAFF TGCAGTGCTAGAGAGGCATCTATCGGAACTGAAGCTTTCTTT
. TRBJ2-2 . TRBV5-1 CASSVDPTTSPGELFF TGCGCCAGCAGCGTGGACCCGACTACATCGCCTGGGGAGCTGTTTTTT
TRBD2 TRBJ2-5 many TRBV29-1 CSVEVSGGQETQYF TGCAGCGTTGAAGTCTCGGGGGGGCAAGAGACCCAGTACTTC
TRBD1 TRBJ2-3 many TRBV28 CASSLPQGKDTQYF TGTGCCAGCAGTTTACCACAGGGGAAAGATACGCAGTATTTT
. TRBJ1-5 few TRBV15 CATSGRGGNQPQHF TGTGCCACCAGCGGAAGGGGGGGCAATCAGCCCCAGCATTTT
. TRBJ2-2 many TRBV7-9 CASSQTGNTGELFF TGTGCCAGCAGCCAGACAGGGAACACCGGGGAGCTGTTTTTT
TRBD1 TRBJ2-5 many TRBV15 CATSRDDRVMETQYF TGTGCCACCAGCAGAGATGACAGGGTGATGGAGACCCAGTACTTC
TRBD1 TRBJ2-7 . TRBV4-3 CASSHDGTGGFYEQYF TGCGCCAGCAGCCACGACGGGACAGGGGGGTTCTACGAGCAGTACTTC
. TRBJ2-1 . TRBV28 CASSFTGGEQFF TGTGCCAGCAGCTTCACCGGTGGGGAGCAGTTCTTC
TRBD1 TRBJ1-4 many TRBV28 CASSLGQVRNEKLFF TGTGCCAGCAGTTTAGGACAGGTCCGGAATGAAAAACTGTTTTTT
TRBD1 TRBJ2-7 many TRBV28 CASSWTGQGSGEQYF TGTGCCAGCAGTTGGACGGGACAGGGTTCGGGAGAGCAGTACTTC
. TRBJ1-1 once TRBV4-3 CASFKRLGDTEAFF TGCGCCAGCTTCAAAAGGCTAGGGGACACTGAAGCTTTCTTT
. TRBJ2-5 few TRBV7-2 CASSHWVEGNQETQYF TGTGCCAGCAGCCATTGGGTGGAAGGGAACCAAGAGACCCAGTACTTC
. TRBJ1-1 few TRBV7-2 CASRWTENTEAFF TGTGCCAGCAGGTGGACAGAGAACACTGAAGCTTTCTTT
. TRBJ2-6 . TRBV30 CAWSVGDSGANVLTF TGTGCCTGGAGTGTTGGAGACTCTGGGGCCAACGTCCTGACTTTC
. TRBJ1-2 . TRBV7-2 CASSAGQRVYGYTF TGTGCCAGCAGCGCCGGACAGCGCGTGTATGGCTACACCTTC
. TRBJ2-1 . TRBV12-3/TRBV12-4 CASRLSHTYNEQFF TGTGCCAGCAGGCTTAGCCACACCTACAATGAGCAGTTCTTC
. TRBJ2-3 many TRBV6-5 CASSYSYRVDTDTQYF TGTGCCAGCAGTTACTCGTACAGGGTTGACACAGATACGCAGTATTTT
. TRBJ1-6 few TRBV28 CASSGGASYNSPLHF TGTGCCAGCAGTGGGGGCGCCTCCTATAATTCACCCCTCCACTTT
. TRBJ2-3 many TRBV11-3 CASSIITDTQYF TGTGCCAGCAGCATTATAACAGATACGCAGTATTTT